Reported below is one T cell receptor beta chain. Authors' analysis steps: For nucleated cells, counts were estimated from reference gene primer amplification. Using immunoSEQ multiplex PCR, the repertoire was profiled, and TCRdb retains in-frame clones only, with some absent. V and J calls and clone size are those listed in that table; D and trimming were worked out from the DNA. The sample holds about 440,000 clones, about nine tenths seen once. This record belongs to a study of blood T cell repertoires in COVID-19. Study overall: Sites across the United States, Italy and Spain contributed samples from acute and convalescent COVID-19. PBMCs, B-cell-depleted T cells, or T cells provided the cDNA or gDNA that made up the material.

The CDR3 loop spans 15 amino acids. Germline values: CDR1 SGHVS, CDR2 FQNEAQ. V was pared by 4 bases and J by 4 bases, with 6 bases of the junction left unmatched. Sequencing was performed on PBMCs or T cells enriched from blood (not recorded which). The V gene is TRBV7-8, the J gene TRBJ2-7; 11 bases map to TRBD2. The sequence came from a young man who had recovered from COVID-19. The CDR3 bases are TGTGCCAGCAGCTCACTAGCGGGGGCCTCTTACGAGCAGTACTTC. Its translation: CASSSLAGASYEQYF.